These 7 T cell receptor beta chains came from one sample sequenced in a study of cytomegalovirus exposure and HLA in healthy donors. The PCR made use of 60 Vbeta and 13 Jbeta primers. Here immunoSEQ multiplex PCR was the method, and the copy in TCRdb shows in-frame clones only, minus some. The sample carries approximately 99,000 clones, 55% to 80% recorded once. Source material: PBMCs. These receptors all stem from a man aged 40-49 years in good health and CMV-seronegative.

The chain links TRBV7-9 to TRBJ1-1; 7 nucleotides line up with TRBD1. Germline V CDR1 and CDR2: SEHNR, FQNEAQ (reference sequence). The CDR3 is 15 amino acids. Unmatched junction bases numbered 10, after V lost 6 bases and J lost 3 bases. The CDR3 spells CASSLTRGEDTEAFF. In DNA form, the CDR3 reads TGTGCCAGCAGTCTCACCAGGGGGGAGGACACTGAAGCTTTCTTT.

On this clone itself: An end of the junction does not agree with germline; a read error may underlie this. The chain recombines TRBV2 with TRBJ2-1; D unclear. CDR3 length equals 12 residues. The V gene's germline CDR1 is SNHLY and CDR2 FYNNEI. The CDR3 nucleotides are TGTGCCAGCACTGAACAGTATTATGAGCAGTTCTTC. It encodes CASTEQYYEQFF.

This chain links TRBV2 with TRBJ2-7; 7 bases are shared with TRBD2. The CDR3 totals 13 residues. Germline V lookup: CDR1 SNHLY, CDR2 FYNNEI. The V and J ends lost 6 bases and 3 bases, in that order; junction bases with no gene match: 5. In nucleotides, the CDR3 is TGTGCCAGCAGCCACCGGGACTACTACGAGCAGTACTTC. Its translation: CASSHRDYYEQYF.

The chain uses TRBV7-8 and TRBJ1-4; the D is unclear. V was trimmed by 5 bases and J by 4 bases, leaving 17 bases between them. Per germline, CDR1 SGHVS and CDR2 FQNEAQ. The CDR3 is made up of 16 amino acids. CDR3 sequence: CASSLYSGVFNEKLFF. The CDR3 DNA follows: TGTGCCAGCAGCCTATACTCGGGAGTCTTTAATGAAAAACTGTTTTTT.

The chain links TRBV2 to TRBJ1-6, with a tentative D call TRBD1 (5 bases). Germline V lookup: CDR1 SNHLY, CDR2 FYNNEI. Trimming cost V 0 bases and J 1 base, with 10 bases left between them. The CDR3 has 17 residues. This chain's CDR3 is CASSEALGRSYNSPLHF. CDR3 nucleotides: TGTGCCAGCAGTGAAGCGCTGGGGCGATCCTATAATTCACCCCTCCACTTT.

The chain links TRBV28 to TRBJ1-4; 7 bases agree with TRBD1. Germline CDR1 and CDR2: MDHEN and SYDVKM. Trimming removed 4 bases from V and 3 bases from J; junction bases left unmatched: 2. The CDR3 extends over 14 amino acids. The CDR3 protein is CASSYRGSNEKLFF. The DNA for the CDR3 is TGTGCCAGCAGTTACAGGGGTTCTAATGAAAAACTGTTTTTT.

This clone has a handful of counts. The J gene is TRBJ2-1, the V gene TRBV5-8; 9 positions agree with TRBD2. This CDR3 comprises 15 residues. With V trimmed by 0 bases and J by 5 bases, 3 bases remained unmatched. CDR1 SGHTS and CDR2 YDEGEE come from the germline V gene. The CDR3 DNA sequence: TGTGCCAGCAGCTTGGCGCAGCGGGGGGACAATGAGCAGTTCTTC. Amino acids: CASSLAQRGDNEQFF.